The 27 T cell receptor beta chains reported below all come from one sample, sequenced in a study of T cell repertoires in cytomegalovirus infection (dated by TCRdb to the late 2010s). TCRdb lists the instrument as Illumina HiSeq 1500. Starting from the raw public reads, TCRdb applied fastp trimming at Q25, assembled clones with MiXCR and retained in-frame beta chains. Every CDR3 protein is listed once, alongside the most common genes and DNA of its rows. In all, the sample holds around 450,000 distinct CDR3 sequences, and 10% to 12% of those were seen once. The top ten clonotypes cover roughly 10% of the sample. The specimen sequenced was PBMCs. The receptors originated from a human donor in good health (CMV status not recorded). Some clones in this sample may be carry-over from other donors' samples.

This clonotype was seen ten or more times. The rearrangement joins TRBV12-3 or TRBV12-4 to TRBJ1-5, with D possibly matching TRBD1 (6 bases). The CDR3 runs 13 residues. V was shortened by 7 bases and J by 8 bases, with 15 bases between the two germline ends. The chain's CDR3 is CASTTDRTKPQHF. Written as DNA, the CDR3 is TGTGCCAGCACCACGGACAGAACTAAGCCCCAGCATTTT.

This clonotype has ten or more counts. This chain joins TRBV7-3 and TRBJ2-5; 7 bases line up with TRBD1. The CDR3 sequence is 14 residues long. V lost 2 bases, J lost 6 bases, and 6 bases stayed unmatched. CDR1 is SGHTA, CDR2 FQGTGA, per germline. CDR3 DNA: TGTGCCAGCAGCTTAGAAGCCAGGGGGAAGACCCAGTACTTC. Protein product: CASSLEARGKTQYF.

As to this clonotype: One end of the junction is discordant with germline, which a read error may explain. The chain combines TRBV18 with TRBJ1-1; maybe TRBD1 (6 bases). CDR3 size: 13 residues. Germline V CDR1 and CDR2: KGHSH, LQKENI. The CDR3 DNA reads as TGTGCCAACTCAGCTACTACAGGGTTCGGAGCTTTCTTT. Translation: CANSATTGFGAFF.

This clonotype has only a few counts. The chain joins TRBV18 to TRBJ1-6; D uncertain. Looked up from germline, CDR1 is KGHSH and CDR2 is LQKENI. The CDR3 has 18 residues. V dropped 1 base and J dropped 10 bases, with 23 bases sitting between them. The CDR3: CASSPRSTPDPSGSPLHF. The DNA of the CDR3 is TGTGCCAGCTCACCACGTTCCACTCCCGACCCGTCTGGCTCACCCCTCCACTTT.

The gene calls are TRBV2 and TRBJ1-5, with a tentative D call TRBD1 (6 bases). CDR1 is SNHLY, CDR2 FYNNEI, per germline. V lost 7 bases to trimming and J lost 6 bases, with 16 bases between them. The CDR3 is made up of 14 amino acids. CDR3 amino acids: CASTTGFLGQPQHF. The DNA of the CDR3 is TGTGCCAGCACTACAGGGTTTTTGGGTCAGCCCCAGCATTTT.

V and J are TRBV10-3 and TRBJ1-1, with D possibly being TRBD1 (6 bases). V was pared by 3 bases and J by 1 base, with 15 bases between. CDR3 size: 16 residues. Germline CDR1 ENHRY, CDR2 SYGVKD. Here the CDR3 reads CAISERAGARNTEAFF. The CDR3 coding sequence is TGTGCCATCAGTGAAAGGGCAGGGGCTAGGAACACTGAAGCTTTCTTT.

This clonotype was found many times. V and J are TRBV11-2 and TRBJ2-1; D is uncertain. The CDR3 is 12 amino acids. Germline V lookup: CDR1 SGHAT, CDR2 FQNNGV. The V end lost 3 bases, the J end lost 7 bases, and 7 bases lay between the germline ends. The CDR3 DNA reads TGTGCCAGCAGCTTTGGAGCAAATGAGCAGTTCTTC. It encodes CASSFGANEQFF. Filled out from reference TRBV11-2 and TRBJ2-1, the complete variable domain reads EAGVAQSPRYKIIEKRQSVAFWCNPISGHATLYWYQQILGQGPKLLIQFQNNGVVDDSQLPKDRFSAERLKGVDSTLKIQPAKLEDSAVYLCASSFGANEQFFGPGTRLTVL.

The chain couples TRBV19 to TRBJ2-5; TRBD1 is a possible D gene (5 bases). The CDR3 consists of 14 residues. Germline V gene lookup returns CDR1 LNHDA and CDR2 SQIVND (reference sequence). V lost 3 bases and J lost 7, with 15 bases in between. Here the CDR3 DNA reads TGTGCCAGTAGTATGCCGTACCAGGGAATGACCCAGTACTTC. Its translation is CASSMPYQGMTQYF.

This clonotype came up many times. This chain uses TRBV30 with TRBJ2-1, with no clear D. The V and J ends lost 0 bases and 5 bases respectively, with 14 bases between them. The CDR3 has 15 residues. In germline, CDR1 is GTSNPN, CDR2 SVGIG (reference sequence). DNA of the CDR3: TGTGCCTGGAGTGTCCCTCTGGCAGGCAACAATGAGCAGTTCTTC. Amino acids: CAWSVPLAGNNEQFF.

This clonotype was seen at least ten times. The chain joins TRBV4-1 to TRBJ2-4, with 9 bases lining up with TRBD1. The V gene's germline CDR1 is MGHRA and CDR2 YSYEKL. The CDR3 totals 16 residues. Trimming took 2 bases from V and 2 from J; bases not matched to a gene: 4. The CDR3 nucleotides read TGCGCCAGCAGCCAATCGGACAGGGGAACCAAAAACATTCAGTACTTC. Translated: CASSQSDRGTKNIQYF.

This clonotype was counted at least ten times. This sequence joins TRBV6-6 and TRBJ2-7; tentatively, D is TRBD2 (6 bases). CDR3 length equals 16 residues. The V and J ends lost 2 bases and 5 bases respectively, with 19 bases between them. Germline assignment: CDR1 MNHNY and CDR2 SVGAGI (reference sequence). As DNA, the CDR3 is TGTGCCAGCAGTTACCATTTTTCGGAGGGAAGGAACGAGCAGTACTTC. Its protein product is CASSYHFSEGRNEQYF.

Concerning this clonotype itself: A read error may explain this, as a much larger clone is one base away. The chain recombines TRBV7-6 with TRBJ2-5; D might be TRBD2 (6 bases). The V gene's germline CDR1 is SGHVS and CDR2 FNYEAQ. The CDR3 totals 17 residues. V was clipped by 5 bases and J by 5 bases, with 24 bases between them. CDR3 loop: CASSATVLTGVRETQYF. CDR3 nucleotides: TGTGCCAGCAGCGCCACAGTTCTAACGGGAGTTCGGGAGACCCAGTACTTC.

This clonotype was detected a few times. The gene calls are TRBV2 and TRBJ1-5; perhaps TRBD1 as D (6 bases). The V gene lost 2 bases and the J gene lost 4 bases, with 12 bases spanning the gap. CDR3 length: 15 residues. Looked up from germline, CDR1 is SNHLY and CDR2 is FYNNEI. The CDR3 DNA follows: TGTGCCAGCAGTGAATGGGGGACACTGAATCAGCCCCAGCATTTT. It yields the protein CASSEWGTLNQPQHF.

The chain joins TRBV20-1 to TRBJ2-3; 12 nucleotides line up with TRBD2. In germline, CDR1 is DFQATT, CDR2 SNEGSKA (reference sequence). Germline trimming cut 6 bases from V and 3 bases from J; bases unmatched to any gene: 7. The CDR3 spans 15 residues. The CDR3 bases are TGCAGTGCCCACAGGACTAGCGGGGTGACAGATACGCAGTATTTT. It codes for CSAHRTSGVTDTQYF.

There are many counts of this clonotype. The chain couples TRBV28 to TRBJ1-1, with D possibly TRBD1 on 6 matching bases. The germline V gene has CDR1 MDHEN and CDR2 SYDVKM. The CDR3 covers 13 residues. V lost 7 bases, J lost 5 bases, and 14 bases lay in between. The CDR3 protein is CASIEGGKTEAFF. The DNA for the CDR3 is TGTGCCAGCATCGAAGGGGGGAAGACTGAAGCTTTCTTT.

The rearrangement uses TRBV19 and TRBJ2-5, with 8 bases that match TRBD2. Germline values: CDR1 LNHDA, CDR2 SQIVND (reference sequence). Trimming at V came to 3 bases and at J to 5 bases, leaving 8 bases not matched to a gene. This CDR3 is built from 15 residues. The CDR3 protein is CASSIASGGHETQYF. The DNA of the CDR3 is TGTGCCAGTAGTATCGCGTCGGGGGGGCATGAGACCCAGTACTTC.

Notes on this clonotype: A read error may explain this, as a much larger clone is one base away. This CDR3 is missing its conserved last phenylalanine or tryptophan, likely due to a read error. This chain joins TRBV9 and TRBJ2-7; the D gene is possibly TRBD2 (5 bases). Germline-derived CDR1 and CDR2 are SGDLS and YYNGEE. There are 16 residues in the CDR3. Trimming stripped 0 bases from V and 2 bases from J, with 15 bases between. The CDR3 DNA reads TGTGCCAGCAGCGTAGACGGGGAATCAAGGGCCTACGAGCAGTACTAC. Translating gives CASSVDGESRAYEQYY.

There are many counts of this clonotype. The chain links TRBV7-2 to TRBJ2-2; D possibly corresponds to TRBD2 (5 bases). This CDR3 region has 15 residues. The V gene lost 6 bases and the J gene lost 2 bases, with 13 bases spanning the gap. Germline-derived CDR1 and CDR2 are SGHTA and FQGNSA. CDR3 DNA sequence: TGTGCCAGCAGGGGGTTGGGAGTAAACACCGGGGAGCTGTTTTTT. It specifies CASRGLGVNTGELFF.

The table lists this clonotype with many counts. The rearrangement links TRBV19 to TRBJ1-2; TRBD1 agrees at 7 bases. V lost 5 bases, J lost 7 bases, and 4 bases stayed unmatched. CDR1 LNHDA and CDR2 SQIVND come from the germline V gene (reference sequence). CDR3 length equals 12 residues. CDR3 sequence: CASSPDRVGYTF. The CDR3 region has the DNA TGTGCCAGTAGTCCCGACAGGGTTGGCTACACCTTC.

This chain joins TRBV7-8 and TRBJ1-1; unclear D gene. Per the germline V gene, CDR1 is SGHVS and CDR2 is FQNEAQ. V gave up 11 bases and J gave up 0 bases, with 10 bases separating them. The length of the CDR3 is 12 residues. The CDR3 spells CASQGMNTEAFF. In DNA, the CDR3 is TGTGCCTCACAAGGGATGAACACTGAAGCTTTCTTT.

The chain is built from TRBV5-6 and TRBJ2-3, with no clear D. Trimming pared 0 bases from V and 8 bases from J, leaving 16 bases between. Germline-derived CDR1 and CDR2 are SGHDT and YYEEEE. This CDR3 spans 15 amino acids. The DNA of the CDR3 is TGTGCCAGCAGCTTGGCCGGTGGGTCCATAGGTACGCAGTATTTT. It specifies CASSLAGGSIGTQYF. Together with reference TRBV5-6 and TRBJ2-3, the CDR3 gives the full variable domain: DAGVTQSPTHLIKTRGQQVTLRCSPKSGHDTVSWYQQALGQGPQFIFQYYEEEERQRGNFPDRFSGHQFPNYSSELNVNALLLGDSALYLCASSLAGGSIGTQYFGPGTRLTVL.

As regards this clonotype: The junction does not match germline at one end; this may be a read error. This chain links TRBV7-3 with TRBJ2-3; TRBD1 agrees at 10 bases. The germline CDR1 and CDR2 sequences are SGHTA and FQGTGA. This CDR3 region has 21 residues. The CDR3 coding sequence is TGTGCCAGCAGCTTGGGCGTACGCCAAGACTTCCGGGACAGGGGCACAGAAACGCAGTATTTT. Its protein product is CASSLGVRQDFRDRGTETQYF.

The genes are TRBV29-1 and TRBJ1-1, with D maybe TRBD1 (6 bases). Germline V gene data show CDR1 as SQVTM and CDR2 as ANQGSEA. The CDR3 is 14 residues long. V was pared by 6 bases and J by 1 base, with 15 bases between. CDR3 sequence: CSVQTTGPNTEAFF. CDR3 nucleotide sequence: TGCAGCGTCCAAACTACAGGGCCGAACACTGAAGCTTTCTTT.

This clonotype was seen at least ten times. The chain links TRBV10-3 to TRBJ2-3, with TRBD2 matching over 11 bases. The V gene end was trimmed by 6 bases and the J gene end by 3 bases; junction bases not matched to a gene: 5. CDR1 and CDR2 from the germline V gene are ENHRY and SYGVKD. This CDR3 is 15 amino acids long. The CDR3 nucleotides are TGTGCCATCAGAACTAGCGGGAGTCTTACAGATACGCAGTATTTT. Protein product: CAIRTSGSLTDTQYF.

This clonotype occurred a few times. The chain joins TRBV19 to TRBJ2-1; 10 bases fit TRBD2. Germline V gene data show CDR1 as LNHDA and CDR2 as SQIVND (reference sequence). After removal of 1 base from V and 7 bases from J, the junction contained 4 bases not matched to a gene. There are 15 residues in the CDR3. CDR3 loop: CASSIGGLARNEQFF. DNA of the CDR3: TGTGCCAGTAGTATAGGGGGACTAGCGAGAAATGAGCAGTTCTTC.

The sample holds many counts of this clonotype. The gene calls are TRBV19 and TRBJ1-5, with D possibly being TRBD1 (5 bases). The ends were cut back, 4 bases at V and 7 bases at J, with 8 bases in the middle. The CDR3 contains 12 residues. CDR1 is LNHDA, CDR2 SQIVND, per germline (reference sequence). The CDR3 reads CASSTGGQPQHF. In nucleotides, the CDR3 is TGTGCCAGTAGTACCGGGGGGCAGCCCCAGCATTTT.

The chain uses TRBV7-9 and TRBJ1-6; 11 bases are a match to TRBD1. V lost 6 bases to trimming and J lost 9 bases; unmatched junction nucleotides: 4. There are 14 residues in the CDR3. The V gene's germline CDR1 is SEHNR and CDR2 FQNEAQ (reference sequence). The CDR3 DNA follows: TGTGCCAGCAGGCGGGGACAGGGGGTTTCACCCCTCCACTTT. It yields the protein CASRRGQGVSPLHF.